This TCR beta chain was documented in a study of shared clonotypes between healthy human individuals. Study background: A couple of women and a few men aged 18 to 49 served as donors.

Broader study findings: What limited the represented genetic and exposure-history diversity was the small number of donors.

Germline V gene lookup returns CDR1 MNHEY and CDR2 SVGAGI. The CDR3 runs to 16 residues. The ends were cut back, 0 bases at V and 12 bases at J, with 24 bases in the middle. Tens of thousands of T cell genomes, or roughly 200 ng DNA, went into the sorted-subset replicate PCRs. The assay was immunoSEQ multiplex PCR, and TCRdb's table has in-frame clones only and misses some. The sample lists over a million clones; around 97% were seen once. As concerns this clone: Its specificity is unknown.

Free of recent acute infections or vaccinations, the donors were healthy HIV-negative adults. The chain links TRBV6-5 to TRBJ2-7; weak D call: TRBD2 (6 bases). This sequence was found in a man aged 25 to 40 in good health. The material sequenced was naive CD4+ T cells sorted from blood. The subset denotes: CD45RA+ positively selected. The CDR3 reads CASSYSIGLAGNHLYF. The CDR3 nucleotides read TGTGCCAGCAGTTACTCCATCGGGCTTGCGGGGAACCACCTGTACTTC.